This TCR beta chain was retrieved from a study of CD8 T cells in ankylosing spondylitis (TCRdb year 2017). Looking at the study overall: The study set out to find disease-linked TCR variants by profiling T cell receptor beta repertoires in ankylosing spondylitis patients and healthy donors. In total, the full study cohort was made up of about 99 healthy donors and about two dozen ankylosing spondylitis patients. Peripheral blood was sampled, and synovial fluid was also collected from ankylosing spondylitis patients.

On the study overall, not on this receptor specifically: In peripheral blood, the disease-linked clones were found at relatively low frequencies and had a CD8+ phenotype. According to the report, matched synovial fluid samples from ankylosing spondylitis patients were significantly enriched for the disease-linked clones. Blood from ankylosing spondylitis patients appeared to be characterized by a TCR beta motif made up of fewer than ten highly homologous amino acid variants. Some of the motif variants had been reported before in the synovial fluid and blood of reactive arthritis patients, a finding that suggests common disease-initiation mechanisms.

This clonotype was detected only a few times. No antigen is known for it. There are no base qualities to consult, and no much larger clone falls within one base. V loses 5 bases of germline sequence and J loses 6 bases, and the interval between the two ends is 16 bases. CDR1 is given as SEHNR and CDR2 as FQNEAQ, both from the germline V gene (reference sequence). The CDR3 covers 14 residues, taking in both the cysteine and the phenylalanine. The entry retains the CDR3 DNA only, 42 bases that are in frame from base 1. For sequencing, an Illumina HiSeq 2500 was employed. Quantitative 5'-RACE with molecular barcodes was the method used to prepare the TCR beta libraries. Concerning the study's data processing: A new computational method based on a probabilistic model of VDJ rearrangement was used to identify disease-linked TCR variants. TCRdb reworked the public reads: Q25 trimming with fastp, MiXCR clone assembly, productive beta chains retained. Every CDR3 protein is listed once, alongside the most common genes and DNA of its rows. TCRdb, not the authors, supplied the V and J calls. The sample table holds 700,000 or so distinct CDR3 sequences, of which 15% to 20% were seen once. Under 20% of the sample lies in the top ten.

This receptor was obtained from a male donor with ankylosing spondylitis. The sequence is built from TRBV7-9 and TRBJ1-1; perhaps TRBD1 is the D gene, with 5 bases matching. Sequencing was done on a sample of blood, either unsorted or a sorted T cell fraction (not recorded which). The DNA reads as follows: TGTGCCAGCAGCCCCCGGGGGGGGGAGGCTGAAGCTTTCTTT. It codes for CASSPRGGEAEAFF.